This TCR beta chain was documented in a study of T cell clones after liver transplantation. Study-wide context: Tolerant meant at least one year fully off immunosuppression without liver enzymes above twice normal.

A note on this clone: Its antigen remains unknown.

Study conclusions and caveats: Low donor cell numbers restricted donor-reactive repertoire measurement in a couple of subjects.

The CDR3 has 14 amino acids. With 4 bases removed from V and 7 bases from J, the gap between germline ends came to 16 bases. Germline V lookup: CDR1 MDHEN, CDR2 SYDVKM. The data were produced by immunoSEQ multiplex PCR, yet TCRdb's version contains in-frame clones alone and is incomplete. The sample has approximately 50,000 clones; 55% to 75% are singletons. V usage is TRBV28 and J usage is TRBJ1-2, with a weak D call TRBD1 (6 bases). This material consisted of CD4+ T cells from blood, taken about 56 months after liver transplant. This clonotype was sampled from a human patient who received a liver transplant. Some T cells may be graft donor cells. The CDR3 region has the DNA TGTGCCAGCAGTTATGAGGGGGTGGGAGGTGGCTACACCTTC. Residues: CASSYEGVGGGYTF.